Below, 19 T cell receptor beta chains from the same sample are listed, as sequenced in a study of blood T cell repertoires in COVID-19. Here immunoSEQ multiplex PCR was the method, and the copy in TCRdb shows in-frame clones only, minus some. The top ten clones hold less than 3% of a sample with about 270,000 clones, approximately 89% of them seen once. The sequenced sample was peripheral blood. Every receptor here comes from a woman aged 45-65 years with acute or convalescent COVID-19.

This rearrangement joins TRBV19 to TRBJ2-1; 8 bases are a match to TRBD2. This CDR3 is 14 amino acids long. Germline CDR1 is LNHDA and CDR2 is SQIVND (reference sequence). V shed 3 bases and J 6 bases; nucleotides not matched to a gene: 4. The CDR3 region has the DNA TGTGCCAGTAGTATTCCCGGGACTAGCAATGAGCAGTTCTTC. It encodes CASSIPGTSNEQFF.

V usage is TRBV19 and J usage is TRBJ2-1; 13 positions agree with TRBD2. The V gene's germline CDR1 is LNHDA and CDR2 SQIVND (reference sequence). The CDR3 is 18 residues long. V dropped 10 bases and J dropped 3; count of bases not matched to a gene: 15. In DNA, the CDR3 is TGTGCCACCCTATCAAGGACTAGCGGGAGAGAATTCTACAATGAGCAGTTCTTC. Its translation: CATLSRTSGREFYNEQFF.

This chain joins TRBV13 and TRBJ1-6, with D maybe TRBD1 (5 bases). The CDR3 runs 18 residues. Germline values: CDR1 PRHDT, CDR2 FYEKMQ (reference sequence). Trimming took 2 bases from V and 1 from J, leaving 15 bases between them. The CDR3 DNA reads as TGTGCCAGCAGCTTATTTAGCGGGGCTGGGTCCTATAATTCACCCCTCCACTTT. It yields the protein CASSLFSGAGSYNSPLHF.

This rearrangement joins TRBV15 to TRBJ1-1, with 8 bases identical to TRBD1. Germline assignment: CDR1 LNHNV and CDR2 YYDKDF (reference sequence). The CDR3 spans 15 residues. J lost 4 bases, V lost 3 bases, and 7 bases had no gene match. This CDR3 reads CATSRPQTGATEAFF. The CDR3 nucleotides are TGTGCCACCAGCAGGCCCCAGACAGGGGCCACTGAAGCTTTCTTT.

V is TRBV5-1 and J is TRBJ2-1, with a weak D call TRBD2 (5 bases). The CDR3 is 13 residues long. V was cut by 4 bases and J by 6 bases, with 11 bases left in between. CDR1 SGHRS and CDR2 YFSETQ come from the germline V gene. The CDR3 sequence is CASSLDYRNEQFF. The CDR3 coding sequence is TGCGCCAGCAGCCTCGACTATCGCAATGAGCAGTTCTTC. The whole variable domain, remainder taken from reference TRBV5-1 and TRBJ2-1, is KAGVTQTPRYLIKTRGQQVTLSCSPISGHRSVSWYQQTPGQGLQFLFEYFSETQRNKGNFPGRFSGRQFSNSRSEMNVSTLELGDSALYLCASSLDYRNEQFFGPGTRLTVL.

The CDR3 loop is CASSLGGLQGSPLHF. The CDR3 nucleotides are TGTGCCAGCAGCTTGGGGGGTTTACAGGGATCACCCCTCCACTTT. The chain couples TRBV5-4 to TRBJ1-6; weak D call: TRBD1 (6 bases). This CDR3 is built from 15 residues. From germline, CDR1 is SGHNT and CDR2 YYREEE (reference sequence). Trimming cost V 0 bases and J 10 bases, with 14 bases left between them.

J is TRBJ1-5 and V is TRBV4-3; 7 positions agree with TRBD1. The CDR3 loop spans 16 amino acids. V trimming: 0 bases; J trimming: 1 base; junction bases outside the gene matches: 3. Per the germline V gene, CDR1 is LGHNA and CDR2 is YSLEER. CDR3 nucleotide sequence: TGCGCCAGCAGCCAAGAAAGGGGGCTCAGCAATCAGCCCCAGCATTTT. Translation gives CASSQERGLSNQPQHF.

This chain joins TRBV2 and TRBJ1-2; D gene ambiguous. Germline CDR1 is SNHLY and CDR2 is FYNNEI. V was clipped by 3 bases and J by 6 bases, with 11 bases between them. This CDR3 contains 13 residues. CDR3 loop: CASSDGDVNGYTF. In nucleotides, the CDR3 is TGTGCCAGCAGTGACGGGGATGTTAATGGCTACACCTTC.

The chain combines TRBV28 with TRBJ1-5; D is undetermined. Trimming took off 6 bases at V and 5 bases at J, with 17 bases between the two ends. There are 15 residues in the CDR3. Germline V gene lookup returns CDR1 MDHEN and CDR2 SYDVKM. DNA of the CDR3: TGTGCCAGCAGAAGAGGAGGGCCCATTGATCAGCCCCAGCATTTT. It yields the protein CASRRGGPIDQPQHF.

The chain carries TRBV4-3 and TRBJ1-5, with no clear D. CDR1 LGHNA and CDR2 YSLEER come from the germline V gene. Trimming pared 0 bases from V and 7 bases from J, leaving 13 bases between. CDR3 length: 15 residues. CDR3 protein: CASSQDPGNRQPQHF. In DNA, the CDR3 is TGCGCCAGCAGCCAAGATCCGGGGAATCGCCAGCCCCAGCATTTT.

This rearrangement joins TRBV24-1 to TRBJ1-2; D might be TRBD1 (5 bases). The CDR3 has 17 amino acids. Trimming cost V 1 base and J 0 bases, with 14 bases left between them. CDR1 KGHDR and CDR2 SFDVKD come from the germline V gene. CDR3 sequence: CATSDFKGRLTNYGYTF. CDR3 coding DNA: TGTGCCACCAGTGATTTTAAGGGGCGATTAACTAACTATGGCTACACCTTC.

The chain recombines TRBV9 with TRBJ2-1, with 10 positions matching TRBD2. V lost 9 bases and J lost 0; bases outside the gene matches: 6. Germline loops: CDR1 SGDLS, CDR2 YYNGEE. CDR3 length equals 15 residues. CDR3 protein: CAKMKREGSYNEQFF. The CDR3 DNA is TGTGCCAAGATGAAGCGGGAGGGCTCCTACAATGAGCAGTTCTTC.

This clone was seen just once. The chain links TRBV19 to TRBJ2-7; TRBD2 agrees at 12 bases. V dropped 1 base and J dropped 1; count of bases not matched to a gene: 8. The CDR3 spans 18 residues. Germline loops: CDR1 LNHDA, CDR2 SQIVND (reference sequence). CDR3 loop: CASSIGLAGGPGSYEQYF. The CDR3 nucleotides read TGTGCCAGTAGTATAGGGCTAGCGGGAGGGCCGGGATCCTACGAGCAGTACTTC.

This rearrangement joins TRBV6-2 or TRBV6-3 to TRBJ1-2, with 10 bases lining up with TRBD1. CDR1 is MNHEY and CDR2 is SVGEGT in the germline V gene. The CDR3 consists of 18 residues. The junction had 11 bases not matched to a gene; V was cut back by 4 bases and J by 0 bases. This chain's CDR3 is CASSSIPGQGLSNYGYTF. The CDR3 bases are TGTGCCAGCAGTTCCATTCCGGGACAGGGGTTGTCTAACTATGGCTACACCTTC.

CDR3 region: CASNQLDRGRAPSPLHF. The CDR3 DNA sequence: TGTGCCAGCAACCAACTAGACAGGGGGCGGGCTCCTTCACCCCTCCACTTT. The J gene is TRBJ1-6, the V gene TRBV11-3, with 10 nucleotides matching TRBD1. CDR1 is SGHNT and CDR2 is YENEEA in the germline V gene. Trimming at V came to 7 bases and at J to 9 bases, leaving 15 bases not matched to a gene. This CDR3 is 17 amino acids long.

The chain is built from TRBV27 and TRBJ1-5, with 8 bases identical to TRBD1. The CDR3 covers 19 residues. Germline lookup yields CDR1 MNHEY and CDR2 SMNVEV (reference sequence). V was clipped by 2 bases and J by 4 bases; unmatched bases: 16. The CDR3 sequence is CASSLVYPGQGGWNQPQHF. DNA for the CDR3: TGTGCCAGCAGTTTAGTCTATCCTGGACAGGGAGGATGGAATCAGCCCCAGCATTTT.

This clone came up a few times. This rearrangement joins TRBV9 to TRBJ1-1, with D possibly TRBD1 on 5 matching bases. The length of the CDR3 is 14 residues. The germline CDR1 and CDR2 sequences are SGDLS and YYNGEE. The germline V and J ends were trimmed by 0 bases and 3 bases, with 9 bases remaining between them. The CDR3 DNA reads TGTGCCAGCAGCGTAGCAGGGCGGCACACTGAAGCTTTCTTT. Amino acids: CASSVAGRHTEAFF. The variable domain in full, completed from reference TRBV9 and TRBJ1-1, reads DSGVTQTPKHLITATGQRVTLRCSPRSGDLSVYWYQQSLDQGLQFLIQYYNGEERAKGNILERFSAQQFPDLHSELNLSSLELGDSALYFCASSVAGRHTEAFFGQGTRLTVV.

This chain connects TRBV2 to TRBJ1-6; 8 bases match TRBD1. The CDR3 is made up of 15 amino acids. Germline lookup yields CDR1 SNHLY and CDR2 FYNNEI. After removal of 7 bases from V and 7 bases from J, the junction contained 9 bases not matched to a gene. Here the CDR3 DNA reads TGTGCCAGCACCTTAGGACAGGGTTGGAATTCACCCCTCCACTTT. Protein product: CASTLGQGWNSPLHF.

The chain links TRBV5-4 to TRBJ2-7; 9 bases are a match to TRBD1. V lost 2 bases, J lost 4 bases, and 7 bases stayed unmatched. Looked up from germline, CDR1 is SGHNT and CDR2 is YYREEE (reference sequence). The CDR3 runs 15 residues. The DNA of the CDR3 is TGTGCCAGCAGCTTATGGTACAGGGGGCAATACGAGCAGTACTTC. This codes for CASSLWYRGQYEQYF. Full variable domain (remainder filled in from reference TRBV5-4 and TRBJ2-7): ETGVTQSPTHLIKTRGQQVTLRCSSQSGHNTVSWYQQALGQGPQFIFQYYREEENGRGNFPPRFSGLQFPNYSSELNVNALELDDSALYLCASSLWYRGQYEQYFGPGTRLTVT.